The next 13 T cell receptor beta chains were all read from a single sample in a study of T cell repertoires in cytomegalovirus infection. TCRdb reanalysed the reads using MiXCR and keeps one entry per CDR3 protein. The sample carries roughly 80,000 distinct CDR3 sequences, around 37% recorded once. The antigens of these receptors remain unknown. The source material was CD8+ T cells from cultured PBMCs, sampled from culture after CMV antigen stimulation. Every receptor here comes from a human donor in good health (CMV status not recorded). Some clones in this sample may be carry-over from other donors' samples.

This sequence joins TRBV4-1 and TRBJ2-2; D perhaps matches TRBD2 (7 bases). CDR1 MGHRA and CDR2 YSYEKL come from the germline V gene. Trimming shortened V by 8 bases and J by 2 bases, and 15 bases separated the two germline ends. The CDR3 is made up of 15 amino acids. The CDR3 spells CASLGGQTNTGELFF. The CDR3 nucleotides read TGCGCCAGCTTGGGGGGGCAGACCAACACCGGGGAGCTGTTTTTT.

CDR3 bases: TGTGCCAGCAGCTCCGGACACTACGAGCAGTACTTC. Translation: CASSSGHYEQYF. This chain joins TRBV12-3 or TRBV12-4 and TRBJ2-7; a weak D match, TRBD1 (5 bases). The germline V and J ends were trimmed by 6 bases and 3 bases, with 9 bases remaining between them. The CDR3 has 12 residues.

This clonotype was picked up a small number of times. This rearrangement joins TRBV24-1 to TRBJ1-5; D not resolved. Trimming removed 4 bases at V and 7 bases at J, with 10 bases between. The CDR3 loop spans 13 amino acids. Germline CDR1 and CDR2: KGHDR and SFDVKD. The CDR3 reads CATSETASQPQHF. As DNA, the CDR3 is TGTGCCACCAGTGAAACGGCCAGCCAGCCCCAGCATTTT.

This clonotype showed up just once. The genes are TRBV29-1 and TRBJ1-2; D possibly corresponds to TRBD1 (6 bases). CDR3 length: 17 residues. V gave up 1 base and J gave up 2 bases, with 20 bases separating them. CDR1 SQVTM and CDR2 ANQGSEA come from the germline V gene. CDR3 sequence (DNA): TGCAGCGTTGAAGGGTGGATTTACAGGGACACCAACTATGGCTACACCTTC. This encodes CSVEGWIYRDTNYGYTF.

This clonotype came up a few times. The CDR3 spells CASSLAGGPRETQYF. The CDR3 DNA follows: TGTGCCAGTAGCCTAGCGGGGGGGCCTCGAGAGACCCAGTACTTC. The V call is TRBV19, the J call TRBJ2-5; 12 nucleotides line up with TRBD2. The germline V gene encodes CDR1 LNHDA and CDR2 SQIVND (reference sequence). CDR3 length equals 15 residues. With V trimmed by 6 bases and J by 4 bases, 6 bases remained unmatched.

J is TRBJ1-1 and V is TRBV12-3 or TRBV12-4, with a tentative D call TRBD1 (5 bases). The CDR3 runs 15 residues. V lost 4 bases, J lost 0 bases, and 12 bases lay in between. CDR3 DNA: TGTGCCAGCAGTTCTCCGACAGAAGTGAACACTGAAGCTTTCTTT. This translates into CASSSPTEVNTEAFF.

This rearrangement joins TRBV2 to TRBJ1-5; D is possibly TRBD1 (6 bases). Germline CDR1 is SNHLY and CDR2 is FYNNEI. V gave up 5 bases and J gave up 0 bases, with 26 bases separating them. There are 20 residues in the CDR3. The CDR3 nucleotides are TGTGCCAGCAGTCCCAGCCCTACCCCGACAGGAACATATAGCAATCAGCCCCAGCATTTT. It codes for CASSPSPTPTGTYSNQPQHF.

This chain uses TRBV7-6 with TRBJ2-1; possibly TRBD2 for D (5 bases). Germline CDR1 SGHVS, CDR2 FNYEAQ. Trimming pared 6 bases from V and 0 bases from J, leaving 12 bases between. There are 15 residues in the CDR3. The DNA for the CDR3 is TGTGCCAGCAGGGCAGCGGTGAGCTCCTACAATGAGCAGTTCTTC. It encodes CASRAAVSSYNEQFF.

This clonotype was seen repeatedly, ten times or more. The chain links TRBV7-9 to TRBJ2-4; weak D call: TRBD2 (6 bases). Trimming shortened V by 1 base and J by 7 bases, and 11 bases separated the two germline ends. The CDR3 has 14 residues. The V gene's germline CDR1 is SEHNR and CDR2 FQNEAQ (reference sequence). DNA for the CDR3: TGTGCCAGCAGCTTAGTGGGCGGAGGGAACATTCAGTACTTC. Protein product: CASSLVGGGNIQYF.

This clonotype turned up a few times. V usage is TRBV7-9 and J usage is TRBJ1-4; D unclear. V dropped 5 bases and J dropped 3 bases, with 13 bases sitting between them. There are 15 residues in the CDR3. Germline loops: CDR1 SEHNR, CDR2 FQNEAQ (reference sequence). In nucleotides, the CDR3 is TGTGCCAGCAGCACAGAGGGATTAGCTAATGAAAAACTGTTTTTT. It encodes CASSTEGLANEKLFF.

The chain links TRBV5-1 to TRBJ2-3; TRBD1 might be the D (6 bases). V was clipped by 1 base and J by 2 bases, with 11 bases between them. Looked up from germline, CDR1 is SGHRS and CDR2 is YFSETQ. The CDR3 totals 15 residues. The chain's CDR3 is CASSLNTGYTDTQYF. The DNA for the CDR3 is TGCGCCAGCAGCTTGAATACAGGGTACACAGATACGCAGTATTTT.

The rearrangement uses TRBV27 and TRBJ1-2; 10 bases align to TRBD1. This CDR3 has 13 amino acids. After removal of 10 bases from V and 5 bases from J, the junction contained 7 bases not matched to a gene. The V gene's germline CDR1 is MNHEY and CDR2 SMNVEV (reference sequence). The CDR3 nucleotides are TGTGCCACCCGGGACAGGGGAGAGTATGGCTACACCTTC. This sequence encodes CATRDRGEYGYTF.

The V gene is TRBV7-8, the J gene TRBJ2-7; 9 positions match TRBD2. Germline CDR1 is SGHVS and CDR2 is FQNEAQ. The CDR3 sequence is 17 residues long. After removal of 8 bases from V and 3 bases from J, the junction contained 17 bases not matched to a gene. CDR3 in DNA: TGTGCCAGCTGTGGGCTAGCGGGGATTACGTCGTGCTACGAGCAGTACTTC. Protein sequence: CASCGLAGITSCYEQYF.